This T cell receptor (beta chain) came from a study of T cells in Graves' hyperthyroidism and ophthalmopathy. Regions amplified from RNA transcripts were the TCR beta CDR3 regions. The HTBI primer set was used in a first-round RT-PCR of the TCR CDR3. TCRdb called the multiplex PCR reads again in MiXCR, with one record for every CDR3 protein. This table holds 600,000 to 800,000 distinct CDR3 sequences, just over 35% found once. The junction had 6 bases not matched to a gene; V was cut back by 6 bases and J by 3 bases. The CDR3 totals 15 residues. Germline values: CDR1 LNHDA, CDR2 SQIVND (reference sequence).

The sequenced sample consisted of blood. The TCR originated in a woman aged 40 to 55 with Graves' hyperthyroidism. The rearrangement uses TRBV19 and TRBJ2-1, with 9 bases fitting TRBD2. The CDR3 region has the DNA TGTGCCAGTAGCAAGGGACTAGCAGTCTACAATGAGCAGTTCTTC. Translated: CASSKGLAVYNEQFF.